Given below is one TCR beta chain in context. What it binds is not known. These data originate in a study of molecular identifiers for immune sequencing clone quantification. In the study overall: Across replicate runs, RNA obtained from approximately 20,000 or 100,000 naive CD8 cells was divided into five, with four undergoing sequencing.

RNA fractions of 10%, 30% or 50% and about 18,000 to 1,100,000 sorted cells were the source of naive CD8 libraries. Notes on the study in general: Clones above 20 RNA copies contained over 99% of effector molecules and under 1% of naive molecules.

TCRdb processed the PCR reads anew with MiXCR; each CDR3 protein has one entry. The top ten clones hold about 0.73% of a sample with hundreds of thousands of distinct CDR3 sequences, roughly 23% of them seen once. The sample comprised naive CD8+ T cells from blood, with Jurkat cell RNA spiked in. Subset noted: FACS-sorted CD8+CD4-CCR7+CD45RA+ naive T cells. The TCR originated in a human donor in good health. Some libraries in this study had Jurkat cell RNA spiked in.

The CDR3 coding sequence is TGTGCCAGCAGCGTAGGGACTAGCGGGAGACGTTTTGTCACCGGGGAGCTGTTTTTT. It translates to CASSVGTSGRRFVTGELFF. The chain links TRBV3-1 to TRBJ2-2, with 14 bases matching TRBD2. Germline values: CDR1 LGHDT, CDR2 YNNKEL (reference sequence). The CDR3 runs to 19 residues. After removal of 5 bases from V and 4 bases from J, the junction contained 12 bases not matched to a gene.